What follows are 26 T cell receptor beta chains derived from one specimen sequenced in a study of cytomegalovirus exposure and HLA in healthy donors. The PCR employed 60 Vbeta primers together with 13 Jbeta primers. Profiled with immunoSEQ multiplex PCR; TCRdb holds only in-frame clones, not every one. The repertoire holds under 200,000 clones, with roughly 85% as singletons. Sequenced material: PBMCs. These receptors came from a man between 18 and 29 years old in good health and CMV-seropositive.

V is TRBV5-1 and J is TRBJ1-2, with D unresolved. Germline CDR1 SGHRS, CDR2 YFSETQ. The CDR3 runs 15 residues. The ends were cut back, 0 bases at V and 2 bases at J, with 11 bases in the middle. CDR3 residues: CASSLDPPRNYGYTF. DNA for the CDR3: TGCGCCAGCAGCTTGGATCCTCCCAGGAACTATGGCTACACCTTC.

CDR3 amino acids: CAARPGQITDTQYF. The CDR3 DNA reads as TGTGCCGCTCGCCCGGGACAGATCACAGATACGCAGTATTTT. This chain uses TRBV5-4 with TRBJ2-3; 7 nucleotides agree with TRBD1. Unmatched junction bases numbered 10, after V lost 10 bases and J lost 2 bases. The germline V gene has CDR1 SGHNT and CDR2 YYREEE (reference sequence). This CDR3 has 14 residues.

The chain recombines TRBV7-8 with TRBJ2-7; weak D call: TRBD2 (5 bases). The length of the CDR3 is 16 residues. The germline V and J ends were trimmed by 2 bases and 1 base, with 15 bases remaining between them. The germline V gene encodes CDR1 SGHVS and CDR2 FQNEAQ. The CDR3 region is CASSLLPGGPSYEQYF. CDR3 nucleotides: TGTGCCAGCAGCTTACTGCCGGGCGGGCCTTCCTACGAGCAGTACTTC.

J is TRBJ1-1 and V is TRBV11-2; no clear D gene. The V and J ends lost 2 bases and 1 base respectively, with 5 bases between them. This CDR3 comprises 13 residues. The germline CDR1 and CDR2 sequences are SGHAT and FQNNGV. The chain's CDR3 is CASSLSQNTEAFF. The CDR3 DNA sequence: TGTGCCAGCAGCTTATCCCAGAACACTGAAGCTTTCTTT.

J is TRBJ2-1 and V is TRBV11-1, with TRBD2 identical over 8 bases. Germline trimming cut 4 bases from V and 5 bases from J; bases unmatched to any gene: 4. Germline CDR1 reads SGHAT; CDR2 reads FQDESV (reference sequence). The CDR3 runs to 14 residues. The CDR3 sequence: CASSSGTSNNEQFF. The CDR3 DNA reads TGTGCCAGCAGCTCGGGGACTAGTAACAATGAGCAGTTCTTC.

The J gene is TRBJ1-6, the V gene TRBV7-8, with D uncertain. This CDR3 has 12 residues. Trimming took off 2 bases at V and 7 bases at J, with 3 bases between the two ends. Looked up from germline, CDR1 is SGHVS and CDR2 is FQNEAQ. In DNA, the CDR3 is TGTGCCAGCAGCTTACGGAATTCACCCCTCCACTTT. Its protein is CASSLRNSPLHF. Based on the CDR3 plus reference TRBV7-8 and TRBJ1-6, the full variable domain is GAGVSQSPRYKVAKRGQDVALRCDPISGHVSLFWYQQALGQGPEFLTYFQNEAQLDKSGLPSDRFFAERPEGSVSTLKIQRTQQEDSAVYLCASSLRNSPLHFGNGTRLTVT.

CDR3 coding DNA: TGTGCCAGCAGTAGGACAAGGACGGAGACCCAGTACTTC. Encoded protein: CASSRTRTETQYF. V is TRBV7-6 and J is TRBJ2-5, with D tentatively TRBD1 (5 bases). The CDR3 consists of 13 residues. Germline lookup yields CDR1 SGHVS and CDR2 FNYEAQ. Trimming took off 6 bases at V and 5 bases at J, with 13 bases between the two ends.

This sequence joins TRBV5-6 and TRBJ2-2; weak D call: TRBD1 (5 bases). V was pared by 0 bases and J by 5 bases, with 8 bases between. The CDR3 runs to 14 residues. Germline CDR1 reads SGHDT; CDR2 reads YYEEEE. The CDR3 sequence is CASSLGRATGELFF. For the CDR3, the DNA is TGTGCCAGCAGCTTGGGCAGGGCGACCGGGGAGCTGTTTTTT.

The J gene is TRBJ1-2, the V gene TRBV18, with D perhaps matching TRBD1 (6 bases). Germline V gene data show CDR1 as KGHSH and CDR2 as LQKENI. The CDR3 extends over 12 amino acids. The V gene lost 8 bases and the J gene lost 4 bases, with 11 bases spanning the gap. This CDR3 is CASARDTYGYTF. The DNA for the CDR3 is TGTGCCAGCGCCAGGGACACCTATGGCTACACCTTC.

J is TRBJ2-5 and V is TRBV2; TRBD2 is a possible D gene (6 bases). The germline CDR1 and CDR2 sequences are SNHLY and FYNNEI. V was pared by 8 bases and J by 0 bases, with 16 bases between. The CDR3 loop spans 15 amino acids. In DNA form, the CDR3 reads TGTGCCAGCCCCTCGTCGGGAGTGGACCAAGAGACCCAGTACTTC. Amino acids: CASPSSGVDQETQYF.

This chain uses TRBV2 with TRBJ1-5, with 8 bases that match TRBD1. With V trimmed by 8 bases and J by 7 bases, 7 bases remained unmatched. Per germline, CDR1 SNHLY and CDR2 FYNNEI. The CDR3 covers 13 residues. The CDR3 loop reads CASGDRGGQPQHF. Written as DNA, the CDR3 is TGTGCCAGCGGAGACAGGGGTGGCCAGCCCCAGCATTTT.

V is TRBV10-3 and J is TRBJ2-7, with D tentatively TRBD2 (6 bases). This CDR3 spans 13 amino acids. The V gene's germline CDR1 is ENHRY and CDR2 SYGVKD. The V end lost 4 bases, the J end lost 3 bases, and 10 bases lay between the germline ends. The CDR3 protein is CAISGLDYYEQYF. The CDR3 coding sequence is TGTGCCATCAGTGGACTAGACTACTACGAGCAGTACTTC.

The V call is TRBV5-1, the J call TRBJ1-1, with TRBD1 matching over 8 bases. The CDR3 runs 15 residues. Germline CDR1 SGHRS, CDR2 YFSETQ. V gave up 5 bases and J gave up 5 bases; unmatched junction bases: 11. The CDR3 DNA is TGCGCCAGCAGTGAAACAGGGGGACGGGGAACTGAAGCTTTCTTT. Encoded protein: CASSETGGRGTEAFF.

V gene TRBV10-2 combines with J gene TRBJ1-3; 8 positions agree with TRBD1. Germline CDR1 reads WSHSY; CDR2 reads SAAADI. V lost 8 bases to trimming and J lost 4 bases; unmatched junction nucleotides: 7. CDR3 length equals 14 residues. CDR3: CASADRGGGNTIYF. Written as DNA, the CDR3 is TGCGCCAGCGCCGACAGGGGCGGAGGAAACACCATATATTTT.

This sequence joins TRBV9 and TRBJ2-5, with D unresolved. The CDR3 spans 14 residues. CDR1 and CDR2 (germline): SGDLS, YYNGEE. The ends were cut back, 0 bases at V and 5 bases at J, with 11 bases in the middle. The CDR3 loop is CASSVDPSWETQYF. The CDR3 DNA sequence: TGTGCCAGCAGCGTAGACCCCAGTTGGGAGACCCAGTACTTC.

In this sample, this clone turned up once. The chain employs TRBV10-3 and TRBJ2-5; 12 bases match TRBD1. The closer fit of TRBJ2-7 to the DNA end suggests the J call may be wrong. The CDR3 spans 19 residues. Germline-derived CDR1 and CDR2 are ENHRY and SYGVKD. The CDR3 DNA sequence: TGTGCCATCAGTGGGCCGGGACAGGGGGCCTCCTCTAGCTCCTACGAGCAGTACTTC. Its translation: CAISGPGQGASSSSYEQYF.

The chain joins TRBV13 to TRBJ2-5, with a tentative D call TRBD1 (6 bases). The CDR3 extends over 14 amino acids. CDR1 is PRHDT, CDR2 FYEKMQ, per germline (reference sequence). V was shortened by 0 bases and J by 2 bases, with 7 bases between the two germline ends. The CDR3 loop reads CASSLGRGQETQYF. The CDR3 DNA is TGTGCCAGCAGCTTAGGGAGGGGGCAAGAGACCCAGTACTTC.

CDR3 residues: CASSKKPSGVDQPQHF. The CDR3 DNA is TGTGCCAGCAGCAAAAAGCCCAGCGGCGTGGATCAGCCCCAGCATTTT. The V and J genes are TRBV21-1 and TRBJ1-5. TRBV21-1 is a known pseudogene. This CDR3 is 16 amino acids long.

V is TRBV11-2 and J is TRBJ2-1; 10 bases map to TRBD1. Germline V CDR1 and CDR2: SGHAT, FQNNGV. The CDR3 has 16 residues. The V and J ends lost 4 bases and 10 bases, in that order; junction bases with no gene match: 13. The CDR3 sequence: CASSSIGTGAGSEQFF. In DNA form, the CDR3 reads TGTGCCAGCAGCTCCATAGGGACAGGGGCCGGGTCGGAGCAGTTCTTC. The full variable domain, its missing parts supplied by reference TRBV11-2 and TRBJ2-1, is EAGVAQSPRYKIIEKRQSVAFWCNPISGHATLYWYQQILGQGPKLLIQFQNNGVVDDSQLPKDRFSAERLKGVDSTLKIQPAKLEDSAVYLCASSSIGTGAGSEQFFGPGTRLTVL.

The chain employs TRBV9 and TRBJ2-1; 12 bases fit TRBD2. Trimming removed 4 bases from V and 7 bases from J; junction bases left unmatched: 21. The CDR3 consists of 20 residues. Germline V gives CDR1 SGDLS, CDR2 YYNGEE. CDR3 DNA: TGTGCCAGCAGCCCAACGGGGCCTAGCGGGGGGGCGTTATTAAGTAATGAGCAGTTCTTC. It encodes CASSPTGPSGGALLSNEQFF.

The chain uses TRBV2 and TRBJ2-7, with 7 bases that match TRBD2. The CDR3 spans 15 residues. Germline CDR1 SNHLY, CDR2 FYNNEI. Unmatched junction bases numbered 9, after V lost 4 bases and J lost 3 bases. The CDR3 nucleotides read TGTGCCAGCAGTGGGGGGGGAGGGGACTACTACGAGCAGTACTTC. Protein: CASSGGGGDYYEQYF.

The chain employs TRBV27 and TRBJ2-2, with D maybe TRBD1 (6 bases). The CDR3 runs 19 residues. Per the germline V gene, CDR1 is MNHEY and CDR2 is SMNVEV (reference sequence). Trimming cost V 5 bases and J 0 bases, with 22 bases left between them. The CDR3 sequence: CASSLNRAPGIANTGELFF. Here the CDR3 DNA reads TGTGCCAGCAGTCTTAACAGGGCCCCCGGTATTGCGAACACCGGGGAGCTGTTTTTT.

The chain couples TRBV10-1 to TRBJ2-3; TRBD1 matches 10 bases. This CDR3 region has 16 residues. From germline, CDR1 is WNHNN and CDR2 SYGVQD (reference sequence). The ends lost 5 bases at V and 5 bases at J; junction bases unmatched: 10. The chain's CDR3 is CASSYVRDRGLDTQYF. The DNA for the CDR3 is TGCGCCAGCAGTTACGTCCGGGACAGGGGATTAGATACGCAGTATTTT.

J is TRBJ2-7 and V is TRBV9, with D possibly matching TRBD2 (6 bases). Trimming removed 4 bases at V and 7 bases at J, with 15 bases between. This CDR3 spans 13 amino acids. CDR1 SGDLS and CDR2 YYNGEE come from the germline V gene. The chain's CDR3 is CASSPSSVGEQYF. Written as DNA, the CDR3 is TGTGCCAGCAGCCCCTCTAGCGTGGGGGAGCAGTACTTC.

The chain has TRBV5-6 and TRBJ2-7; TRBD1 is a possible D gene (5 bases). This CDR3 is built from 12 residues. V was pared by 4 bases and J by 3 bases, with 8 bases between. Germline V gives CDR1 SGHDT, CDR2 YYEEEE. In DNA, the CDR3 is TGTGCCAGCAGCGCGACAGTCTACGAGCAGTACTTC. Translated, it gives CASSATVYEQYF.

V gene TRBV2 combines with J gene TRBJ2-5; TRBD2 aligns across 10 bases. The germline V gene has CDR1 SNHLY and CDR2 FYNNEI. V gave up 7 bases and J gave up 5 bases; unmatched junction bases: 7. This CDR3 is built from 14 residues. In DNA, the CDR3 is TGTGCCAGCAAGCAGCGGGGGGGCGAGGAGACCCAGTACTTC. It codes for CASKQRGGEETQYF. The full variable domain, with the rest looked up from reference TRBV2 and TRBJ2-5, is EPEVTQTPSHQVTQMGQEVILRCVPISNHLYFYWYRQILGQKVEFLVSFYNNEISEKSEIFDDQFSVERPDGSNFTLKIRSTKLEDSAMYFCASKQRGGEETQYFGPGTRLLVL.